This T cell receptor beta chain was identified during a study of OX40 agonist ivuxolimab in advanced cancers. Context from the whole study: Ivuxolimab, which targeted the costimulatory receptor OX40 (CD134), was an agonistic, fully human IgG2 monoclonal antibody. Peripheral TCRbeta sequencing aimed to test whether ivuxolimab altered TCR sequence diversity and caused clonal T-cell expansion. A male proportion of nearly 85% and a mean age of around 60 years, ranging from about 23 to 90, were recorded for the dose-escalation cohort. Partial responses occurred in three dose-escalation patients, of whom one had hepatocellular carcinoma and two had cutaneous melanoma. The monotherapy dose-escalation portion (N of about 50 patients) of the phase I ivuxolimab trial is reported in the paper. Intravenous ivuxolimab was administered to patients every 2 weeks at six dose levels: 0.01, 0.1, 0.3, 1.5, 3 and 10 mg/kg. Prior anti-PD-1, anti-PD-L1 or anti-CTLA-4 therapy was permitted, and 40% to 50% of dose-escalation patients had received checkpoint inhibitors. Of the approximately 53 patients in dose escalation, 19 had hepatocellular carcinoma, about 15 had melanoma, 9 had renal cell carcinoma and 9 had head and neck cancer. Broader findings and caveats from the paper: After ivuxolimab, expanded clones were on average more numerous among CD8+ T cells than among CD4+ T cells. In the 0.1-3.0 mg/kg groups, partial responders had among the lowest normalized peripheral clonal expansion, particularly in CD8+ T cells. Antigen specificity was not determined for the clonally expanded peripheral T cells. Low levels of normalized T-cell clonal expansion were also seen in some patients who did not respond. At doses from 0.1 to 3.0 mg/kg, clonal expansion was seen in both CD4+ and CD8+ blood T cells between baseline and week 6.

The trial excluded patients who had a history of autoimmune disease or were on systemic immunosuppression. Peripheral blood for TCR sequencing was drawn from every dose cohort at baseline, at cycle 4 day 1 and at cycle 7 day 1. The samples were taken from a phase I, first-in-human, multicenter, open-label dose-escalation trial of ivuxolimab. Adults with locally advanced or metastatic head and neck squamous cell, hepatocellular, melanoma or renal cell carcinoma were enrolled in the trial. Before TCR sequencing, CD4+ and CD8+ T cells were separately sorted from peripheral blood. From V the trimming removes 2 bases and from J it removes 2 bases, while the gene matches leave 0 bases of the junction unaccounted for. CDR1 and CDR2, per the germline V gene (reference sequence), are MNHNY and SVGAGI. Spanning cysteine to phenylalanine, the CDR3 consists of 14 amino acids. The DNA shown is the 42-base CDR3, in frame from base 1.

To sequence the TCRbeta CDR3 region, genomic DNA was isolated from the sorted cells. The immunoSEQ Assay was used to sequence the TCRbeta CDR3 regions. TCRdb carries this immuneACCESS record with in-frame sequences only. Its versions omit some clonotypes, under half of them owing to an unresolved V gene in the studies checked, with the rest unexplained. The sample contains approximately 79,000 clones, around 84% of them found a single time. The biggest ten clones account for under 3% of the sample. As for this clone: Its cognate antigen has yet to be identified. Nothing much larger sits one base from this clone, and base qualities are not available.

The origin of this receptor is an adult with an advanced solid tumor such as melanoma, head and neck, liver or kidney cancer. The specimen comprised CD4+ or CD8+ T cells sorted from blood, sampled in a trial of the OX40 agonist ivuxolimab. This sequence uses TRBV6-6 and TRBJ1-5; 7 bases in between match TRBD1. The nucleotide sequence is TGTGCCAGCAGTTACGGGACAGGCAATCAGCCCCAGCATTTT. Its amino acids are CASSYGTGNQPQHF.